Listed below are T cell receptor beta chains from one sample, sequenced in a study of OX40 agonist ivuxolimab in advanced cancers. TCRdb's copy holds only in-frame clones and misses some; the assay was immunoSEQ multiplex PCR. The top ten hold under 40% of the sample, which has tens of thousands of clones, approximately 86% seen once. Sequences were derived from CD4+ or CD8+ T cells sorted from blood, sampled in a trial of the OX40 agonist ivuxolimab. The receptors shown here come from an adult with an advanced solid tumor such as melanoma, head and neck, liver or kidney cancer. CDR3s include the opening cysteine and the closing phenylalanine or tryptophan. A D gene is named only where the DNA matches it firmly. Not all rows give a size; the values are once, few, many and, for expanded clones, a class.

d_call: NA
clone_size: NA
j_call: TRBJ2-7
v_call: TRBV18
cdr3_aa: CASSPSYDEQYF
cdr3_nt: TGTGCCAGCTCACCTTCCTACGACGAGCAGTACTTC

d_call: NA
clone_size: NA
j_call: TRBJ2-2
v_call: TRBV7-3
cdr3_aa: CASSPTVRGTGELFF
cdr3_nt: TGTGCCAGCAGCCCGACAGTTCGAGGCACCGGGGAGCTGTTTTTT

d_call: NA
clone_size: NA
j_call: TRBJ1-5
v_call: TRBV7-9
cdr3_aa: CASSSGDQPQHF
cdr3_nt: TGTGCCAGCAGTTCAGGGGACCAGCCCCAGCATTTT

d_call: TRBD1
clone_size: NA
j_call: TRBJ1-6
v_call: TRBV4-2
cdr3_aa: CASSRDRVNSPLHF
cdr3_nt: TGTGCCAGCAGCCGGGACAGGGTGAATTCACCCCTCCACTTT

d_call: NA
clone_size: few
j_call: TRBJ2-7
v_call: TRBV6-1
cdr3_aa: CASRVTYEQYF
cdr3_nt: TGTGCCAGCAGGGTCACCTACGAGCAGTACTTC

d_call: NA
clone_size: few
j_call: TRBJ1-6
v_call: TRBV6-5
cdr3_aa: CASSYSGGDSPLHF
cdr3_nt: TGTGCCAGCAGTTACTCGGGAGGGGATTCACCCCTCCACTTT

d_call: NA
clone_size: NA
j_call: TRBJ2-3
v_call: TRBV30
cdr3_aa: CAWSVRNLGSTDTQYF
cdr3_nt: TGTGCCTGGAGTGTAAGAAACCTGGGGAGCACAGATACGCAGTATTTT

d_call: TRBD1
clone_size: NA
j_call: TRBJ1-1
v_call: TRBV28
cdr3_aa: CASSQQGGENTEAFF
cdr3_nt: TGTGCCAGCAGTCAACAGGGGGGAGAGAACACTGAAGCTTTCTTT

d_call: TRBD2
clone_size: once
j_call: TRBJ2-3
v_call: TRBV23-1
cdr3_aa: CASSPASGGADTQYF
cdr3_nt: TGCGCCAGCTCTCCTGCTAGCGGGGGTGCAGATACGCAGTATTTT

d_call: TRBD2
clone_size: NA
j_call: TRBJ2-1
v_call: TRBV5-1
cdr3_aa: CASGLAGGSAEQFF
cdr3_nt: TGCGCCAGCGGACTAGCGGGGGGGTCGGCGGAGCAGTTCTTC

d_call: NA
clone_size: NA
j_call: TRBJ2-2
v_call: TRBV6-1
cdr3_aa: CARGQENTGELFF
cdr3_nt: TGTGCCAGGGGGCAGGAGAACACCGGGGAGCTGTTTTTT

d_call: NA
clone_size: NA
j_call: TRBJ2-2
v_call: TRBV21-1
cdr3_aa: CASSANDWGGTGELFF
cdr3_nt: TGTGCCAGCAGCGCCAACGATTGGGGAGGCACCGGGGAGCTGTTTTTT

d_call: NA
clone_size: NA
j_call: TRBJ1-3
v_call: TRBV6-6
cdr3_aa: CATKAASSGNTIYF
cdr3_nt: TGTGCCACCAAGGCAGCTTCTTCTGGAAACACCATATATTTT

d_call: NA
clone_size: NA
j_call: TRBJ1-6
v_call: TRBV15
cdr3_aa: CATSVLYNSPLHF
cdr3_nt: TGTGCCACCAGCGTTCTTTATAATTCACCCCTCCACTTT

d_call: NA
clone_size: few
j_call: TRBJ1-1
v_call: TRBV20-1
cdr3_aa: CSARKETEAFF
cdr3_nt: TGCAGTGCTAGAAAAGAGACTGAAGCTTTCTTT

d_call: NA
clone_size: NA
j_call: TRBJ1-5
v_call: TRBV7-9
cdr3_aa: CASSLSGSDYAQPQHF
cdr3_nt: TGTGCCAGCAGCTTAAGCGGGTCCGACTATGCTCAGCCCCAGCATTTT

d_call: NA
clone_size: NA
j_call: TRBJ2-3
v_call: TRBV11-2
cdr3_aa: CASSLWDPGTDTQYF
cdr3_nt: TGTGCCAGCAGCTTGTGGGACCCGGGCACAGATACGCAGTATTTT

d_call: TRBD1
clone_size: NA
j_call: TRBJ1-3
v_call: TRBV6-5
cdr3_aa: CASREDRVVGNTIYF
cdr3_nt: TGTGCCAGCAGAGAGGACAGGGTAGTAGGAAACACCATATATTTT

d_call: NA
clone_size: NA
j_call: TRBJ1-6
v_call: TRBV7-6
cdr3_aa: CASSPLTDPYNSPLHF
cdr3_nt: TGTGCCAGCAGCCCACTGACAGACCCATATAATTCACCCCTCCACTTT

d_call: TRBD1
clone_size: NA
j_call: TRBJ1-2
v_call: TRBV4-2
cdr3_aa: CASSPDREDGYTF
cdr3_nt: TGTGCCAGCAGCCCGGACAGGGAAGATGGCTACACCTTC

d_call: TRBD1
clone_size: NA
j_call: TRBJ1-4
v_call: TRBV6-6
cdr3_aa: CASSLGQSGKLFF
cdr3_nt: TGTGCCAGCAGCCTGGGACAGTCGGGGAAACTGTTTTTT

d_call: NA
clone_size: NA
j_call: TRBJ1-2
v_call: TRBV5-1
cdr3_aa: CASSLASGHSGYTF
cdr3_nt: TGCGCCAGCAGCTTGGCTTCGGGTCACTCTGGCTACACCTTC

d_call: TRBD2
clone_size: NA
j_call: TRBJ2-3
v_call: TRBV5-1
cdr3_aa: CASSSRDYQDTQYF
cdr3_nt: TGCGCCAGCAGCTCCCGGGACTACCAAGATACGCAGTATTTT

d_call: NA
clone_size: NA
j_call: TRBJ2-3
v_call: TRBV7-9
cdr3_aa: CASSRDPSTDTQYF
cdr3_nt: TGTGCCAGCAGCCGCGACCCTAGCACAGATACGCAGTATTTT

d_call: NA
clone_size: few
j_call: TRBJ2-3
v_call: TRBV5-1
cdr3_aa: CASSRLVGDTQYF
cdr3_nt: TGCGCCAGCAGCCGACTAGTTGGAGATACGCAGTATTTT

d_call: TRBD2
clone_size: NA
j_call: TRBJ2-2
v_call: TRBV5-1
cdr3_aa: CASTSGSNTGELFF
cdr3_nt: TGCGCCAGTACTAGCGGGTCCAACACCGGGGAGCTGTTTTTT

d_call: NA
clone_size: NA
j_call: TRBJ2-7
v_call: TRBV28
cdr3_aa: CASRDGLSYEQYF
cdr3_nt: TGTGCCAGCCGGGACGGACTCTCCTACGAGCAGTACTTC

d_call: TRBD2
clone_size: NA
j_call: TRBJ2-1
v_call: TRBV7-3
cdr3_aa: CASSQTSGGSPYNEQFF
cdr3_nt: TGTGCCAGCAGCCAAACTAGCGGGGGTTCACCCTACAATGAGCAGTTCTTC

d_call: NA
clone_size: NA
j_call: TRBJ2-3
v_call: TRBV19
cdr3_aa: CASSPLLATADTQYF
cdr3_nt: TGTGCCAGTAGCCCCTTACTAGCAACCGCAGATACGCAGTATTTT

d_call: NA
clone_size: NA
j_call: TRBJ1-5
v_call: TRBV28
cdr3_aa: CASSRRSGPGYFSNQPQHF
cdr3_nt: TGTGCCAGCAGTCGCCGCTCCGGGCCAGGATACTTTAGCAATCAGCCCCAGCATTTT

d_call: NA
clone_size: few
j_call: TRBJ2-5
v_call: TRBV4-1
cdr3_aa: CASRGIQETQYF
cdr3_nt: TGCGCCAGCAGAGGGATCCAAGAGACCCAGTACTTC

d_call: TRBD1
clone_size: once
j_call: TRBJ1-6
v_call: TRBV10-3
cdr3_aa: CAIKRGQGLNSPLHF
cdr3_nt: TGTGCCATCAAGAGGGGACAGGGCCTTAATTCACCCCTCCACTTT

d_call: TRBD1
clone_size: NA
j_call: TRBJ1-5
v_call: TRBV19
cdr3_aa: CASRGQGRGGNQPQHF
cdr3_nt: TGTGCCAGTAGGGGACAGGGGAGAGGGGGCAATCAGCCCCAGCATTTT

d_call: NA
clone_size: NA
j_call: TRBJ1-4
v_call: TRBV6-5
cdr3_aa: CASSYSGTKKLFF
cdr3_nt: TGTGCCAGCAGTTACTCAGGGACCAAAAAACTGTTTTTT

d_call: TRBD1
clone_size: NA
j_call: TRBJ2-5
v_call: TRBV19
cdr3_aa: CASSEDRGLRETQYF
cdr3_nt: TGTGCCAGTAGTGAGGACAGGGGGCTCCGGGAGACCCAGTACTTC

d_call: NA
clone_size: few
j_call: TRBJ2-7
v_call: TRBV28
cdr3_aa: CASRSDYEQYF
cdr3_nt: TGTGCCAGCAGATCAGACTACGAGCAGTACTTC

d_call: NA
clone_size: NA
j_call: TRBJ2-7
v_call: TRBV5-5
cdr3_aa: CASSLEDQGTYEQYF
cdr3_nt: TGTGCCAGCAGCTTGGAGGACCAGGGGACTTACGAGCAGTACTTC

d_call: NA
clone_size: NA
j_call: TRBJ1-1
v_call: TRBV23-1
cdr3_aa: CASSQIPKTGGNTEAFF
cdr3_nt: TGCGCCAGCAGTCAAATTCCTAAGACAGGAGGGAACACTGAAGCTTTCTTT

d_call: NA
clone_size: NA
j_call: TRBJ1-2
v_call: TRBV7-3
cdr3_aa: CASSLMGGRDYGYTF
cdr3_nt: TGTGCCAGCAGCTTAATGGGGGGCAGGGACTATGGCTACACCTTC

d_call: TRBD1
clone_size: NA
j_call: TRBJ1-6
v_call: TRBV29-1
cdr3_aa: CSVATGTENSPLHF
cdr3_nt: TGCAGCGTGGCAACCGGGACAGAAAATTCACCCCTCCACTTT

d_call: NA
clone_size: NA
j_call: TRBJ1-5
v_call: TRBV4-3
cdr3_aa: CASSRGQFSNQPQHF
cdr3_nt: TGCGCCAGCAGCCGAGGACAATTTAGCAATCAGCCCCAGCATTTT

d_call: NA
clone_size: NA
j_call: TRBJ2-2
v_call: TRBV2
cdr3_aa: CASTSRGGTGELFF
cdr3_nt: TGTGCCAGCACTTCCAGGGGAGGTACCGGGGAGCTGTTTTTT